What follows are 27 T cell receptor beta chains derived from one specimen sequenced in a study of blood T cells in healthy people across ages. With a J-beta primer mix and a sample-barcoded 5' primer, a second PCR ran about 6 to 11 cycles. TCRdb processed the 5' RACE reads anew with MiXCR; each CDR3 protein has one entry. The table lists roughly 1.4 million distinct CDR3 sequences, 45% to 70% of them singletons, with 6.7% in the top ten. Sequences were obtained from blood. The receptors shown here come from a man aged 18 to 29 in good health.

This clonotype was seen only a few times. The CDR3 is CAISFQGVGEQYF. The CDR3 DNA reads TGTGCCATCAGTTTTCAGGGGGTTGGTGAGCAGTACTTC. V gene TRBV10-3 combines with J gene TRBJ2-4; 7 nucleotides match TRBD1. With V trimmed by 5 bases and J by 13 bases, 11 bases remained unmatched. Per germline, CDR1 ENHRY and CDR2 SYGVKD. This CDR3 has 13 amino acids.

V is TRBV10-3 and J is TRBJ2-3; 13 bases map to TRBD2. CDR3 length equals 16 residues. V dropped 9 bases and J dropped 0; count of bases not matched to a gene: 6. Looked up from germline, CDR1 is ENHRY and CDR2 is SYGVKD. For the CDR3, the DNA is TGTGCCATAAGACTAGCGGGAGGTCGTAGCACAGATACGCAGTATTTT. As protein: CAIRLAGGRSTDTQYF.

The chain has TRBV20-1 and TRBJ2-1; D uncertain. CDR3 length: 14 residues. V lost 1 base, J lost 3 bases, and 10 bases lay in between. Germline values: CDR1 DFQATT, CDR2 SNEGSKA (reference sequence). This CDR3 is CSARAGLVYNEQFF. DNA of the CDR3: TGCAGTGCTAGAGCAGGCCTTGTCTACAATGAGCAGTTCTTC.

The genes are TRBV7-6 and TRBJ2-7; D unresolved. Germline CDR1 and CDR2: SGHVS and FNYEAQ. V lost 5 bases to trimming and J lost 6 bases, with 14 bases between them. CDR3 size: 13 residues. The chain's CDR3 is CASSPYGLFEQYF. The CDR3 coding sequence is TGTGCCAGCAGCCCGTACGGGTTATTCGAGCAGTACTTC.

V is TRBV7-2 and J is TRBJ2-7; D is unresolved. The V end was cut by 2 bases, the J end by 2 bases, with 10 bases between. The CDR3 runs to 14 residues. The germline gives CDR1 SGHTA, CDR2 FQGNSA. The CDR3 DNA reads as TGTGCCAGCAGCTTAAACCTACCCACCTACGAGCAGTACTTC. It yields the protein CASSLNLPTYEQYF.

This clonotype was counted between two and nine times. This chain connects TRBV10-3 to TRBJ2-7; D perhaps matches TRBD2 (5 bases). From germline, CDR1 is ENHRY and CDR2 SYGVKD. CDR3 length: 11 amino acids. Trimming cost V 6 bases and J 7 bases, with 10 bases left between them. In DNA, the CDR3 is TGTGCCATCAGAGTCCGGGATGAGCAGTACTTC. This translates into CAIRVRDEQYF.

This chain joins TRBV12-3 or TRBV12-4 and TRBJ1-2; the D gene is possibly TRBD1 (6 bases). The V end was cut by 2 bases, the J end by 4 bases, with 11 bases between. This CDR3 region has 14 residues. The CDR3 DNA is TGTGCCAGCAGTTTATTGGGGGCCTCCTATGGCTACACCTTC. Translating it yields CASSLLGASYGYTF.

Notes on this clonotype: A read error may produce the germline difference seen at one junction end. This rearrangement joins TRBV6-6 to TRBJ2-1; TRBD2 agrees at 7 bases. This CDR3 comprises 17 residues. Germline assignment: CDR1 MNHNY and CDR2 SVGAGI (reference sequence). CDR3 amino acids: CASSRRRELASYNKQFF. The CDR3, as DNA: TGTGCCAGCAGTAGGAGAAGGGAACTAGCGTCCTACAATAAGCAGTTCTTC.

This chain joins TRBV14 and TRBJ1-1, with D tentatively TRBD1 (5 bases). CDR3 length equals 15 residues. Germline V CDR1 and CDR2: SGHDN, FVKESK. Trimming removed 0 bases from V and 3 bases from J, with 11 bases in between. In DNA, the CDR3 is TGTGCCAGCAGCCAAGATCGGGCCAGGGACACTGAAGCTTTCTTT. Its translation is CASSQDRARDTEAFF.

V is TRBV28 and J is TRBJ2-5, with a weak D call TRBD1 (6 bases). V was cut by 4 bases and J by 11 bases, with 23 bases left in between. Germline assignment: CDR1 MDHEN and CDR2 SYDVKM. CDR3 length: 15 amino acids. CDR3 bases: TGTGCCAGCAGTTATACCGGGACAACTCTTTGGGAGCAGTACTTC. It is translated as CASSYTGTTLWEQYF.

The CDR3 DNA is TGCGCCAGCAGCATCCAAAACACAGATACGCAGTATTTT. As protein: CASSIQNTDTQYF. The rearrangement links TRBV5-1 to TRBJ2-3, with D unclear. V was pared by 4 bases and J by 2 bases, with 8 bases between. Germline V CDR1 and CDR2: SGHRS, YFSETQ. This CDR3 is built from 13 residues. Full variable domain (remainder filled in from reference TRBV5-1 and TRBJ2-3): KAGVTQTPRYLIKTRGQQVTLSCSPISGHRSVSWYQQTPGQGLQFLFEYFSETQRNKGNFPGRFSGRQFSNSRSEMNVSTLELGDSALYLCASSIQNTDTQYFGPGTRLTVL.

The chain has TRBV7-2 and TRBJ2-3; D gene uncertain. This CDR3 region has 15 residues. Germline CDR1 SGHTA, CDR2 FQGNSA. V gave up 5 bases and J gave up 2 bases, with 14 bases separating them. The CDR3 region is CASSPNIWPTDTQYF. CDR3 sequence (DNA): TGTGCCAGCAGCCCTAATATCTGGCCCACAGATACGCAGTATTTT.

The rearrangement links TRBV4-1 to TRBJ2-2; tentative D call: TRBD1 (5 bases). Germline-derived CDR1 and CDR2 are MGHRA and YSYEKL. V gave up 4 bases and J gave up 7 bases, with 10 bases separating them. CDR3 length: 13 amino acids. The CDR3 spells CASSRDDSGELFF. CDR3 DNA sequence: TGCGCCAGCAGCCGGGATGACAGCGGGGAGCTGTTTTTT.

There are a few counts of this clonotype. The CDR3 protein is CASSRGVAVSYNEQFF. The CDR3 nucleotides are TGTGCCAGCAGCCGAGGAGTAGCGGTCTCCTACAATGAGCAGTTCTTC. The chain carries TRBV3-1 and TRBJ2-1, with D possibly TRBD2 on 6 matching bases. Trimming removed 4 bases from V and 0 bases from J, with 13 bases in between. This CDR3 contains 16 residues. Germline V gene lookup returns CDR1 LGHDT and CDR2 YNNKEL (reference sequence).

The V call is TRBV29-1, the J call TRBJ2-2; TRBD1 is a possible D gene (6 bases). The CDR3 extends over 15 amino acids. V lost 0 bases to trimming and J lost 1 base, with 9 bases between them. Germline values: CDR1 SQVTM, CDR2 ANQGSEA. The CDR3 coding sequence is TGCAGCGTTGAAGAGGGGGCGGGGAACACCGGGGAGCTGTTTTTT. It codes for CSVEEGAGNTGELFF.

The V call is TRBV29-1, the J call TRBJ2-5; 7 bases agree with TRBD2. Trimming cost V 6 bases and J 5 bases; bases outside gene matches: 12. Looked up from germline, CDR1 is SQVTM and CDR2 is ANQGSEA. This CDR3 has 14 residues. The CDR3 sequence: CSVKWGGVRETQYF. CDR3 bases: TGCAGCGTCAAATGGGGGGGGGTACGGGAGACCCAGTACTTC.

This clonotype appeared a single time. V gene TRBV5-1 combines with J gene TRBJ2-1; maybe TRBD1 (6 bases). The J call is uncertain, as TRBJ2-7 better fits the DNA end. Germline V CDR1 and CDR2: SGHRS, YFSETQ. This CDR3 contains 16 residues. The CDR3 here is CASSIQGPSSYNEQYF. The CDR3 DNA follows: TGCGCCAGCAGCATACAGGGTCCAAGCTCCTACAATGAGCAGTACTTC.

This rearrangement joins TRBV7-9 to TRBJ2-3; TRBD1 agrees at 9 bases. The junction had 14 bases not matched to a gene; V was cut back by 8 bases and J by 8 bases. This CDR3 has 15 residues. Per the germline V gene, CDR1 is SEHNR and CDR2 is FQNEAQ (reference sequence). The CDR3 region is CASAPTGGEHPTQYF. The CDR3 DNA is TGTGCCAGCGCCCCTACAGGGGGCGAACACCCTACGCAGTATTTT.

V usage is TRBV14 and J usage is TRBJ2-7; D is possibly TRBD2 (6 bases). CDR1 is SGHDN, CDR2 FVKESK, per germline. V lost 1 base and J 7 bases, leaving 17 bases between the germline ends. The CDR3 is 15 residues long. In nucleotides, the CDR3 is TGTGCCAGCAGCCAAGTGTCTAGCGCATACAATGAGCAGTACTTC. Its translation is CASSQVSSAYNEQYF.

The CDR3 loop reads CASSVTQPPFYEQYF. The CDR3, as DNA: TGTGCCAGCAGTGTGACTCAGCCGCCTTTCTACGAGCAGTACTTC. This chain connects TRBV6-5 to TRBJ2-7; D call uncertain. The CDR3 loop spans 15 amino acids. The germline V and J ends were trimmed by 5 bases and 3 bases, with 17 bases remaining between them. Germline V gene sequence: CDR1 MNHEY, CDR2 SVGAGI.

The chain links TRBV12-3 or TRBV12-4 to TRBJ1-1; maybe TRBD1 (6 bases). V was trimmed by 1 base and J by 4 bases, leaving 13 bases between them. CDR3 length: 15 residues. CDR3 in amino acids: CASSLVGGLSTEAFF. CDR3 nucleotide sequence: TGTGCCAGCAGTTTAGTTGGGGGGCTGAGCACTGAAGCTTTCTTT.

In this sample, this clonotype turned up once. This sequence joins TRBV7-6 and TRBJ2-3; TRBD2 is a possible D gene (6 bases). V lost 7 bases and J 2 bases, leaving 16 bases between the germline ends. From germline, CDR1 is SGHVS and CDR2 FNYEAQ. The CDR3 is made up of 15 amino acids. This CDR3 reads CASKRLATFTDTQYF. Written as DNA, the CDR3 is TGTGCCAGCAAAAGGCTAGCGACTTTCACAGATACGCAGTATTTT.

The chain combines TRBV2 with TRBJ2-1; 10 positions agree with TRBD2. The CDR3 loop spans 14 amino acids. CDR1 and CDR2 (germline): SNHLY, FYNNEI. V lost 8 bases to trimming and J lost 3 bases; unmatched junction nucleotides: 4. CDR3: CASQLAGIYNEQFF. The CDR3 DNA sequence: TGTGCCAGCCAACTAGCGGGGATCTACAATGAGCAGTTCTTC.

CDR3 protein: CASSGQTSGTLYEQYF. The DNA for the CDR3 is TGTGCCAGCAGCGGCCAAACTAGCGGGACCCTCTACGAGCAGTACTTC. The V gene is TRBV7-2, the J gene TRBJ2-7; 10 nucleotides align to TRBD2. CDR1 is SGHTA, CDR2 FQGNSA, per germline. The V segment lost 5 bases and the J segment 3 bases; nucleotides outside the gene matches: 10. The CDR3 has 16 residues.

The CDR3 DNA reads TGTGCCACCGTAGGTGCAGATATCCCTCATACGCAGTATTTT. Amino acid sequence: CATVGADIPHTQYF. V gene TRBV24-1 combines with J gene TRBJ2-3, with unresolved D. The CDR3 runs to 14 residues. The ends were cut back, 9 bases at V and 7 bases at J, with 19 bases in the middle. From germline, CDR1 is KGHDR and CDR2 SFDVKD.

This clonotype has just a few counts. In DNA form, the CDR3 reads TGTGCCAGCAGCCCCGGAATCAGCCTCTACGAGCAGTACTTC. This sequence encodes CASSPGISLYEQYF. The V gene is TRBV11-2, the J gene TRBJ2-7, with no clear D. Deletions cut 5 bases from V and 3 bases from J, with 14 bases between. The CDR3 has 14 residues. CDR1 SGHAT and CDR2 FQNNGV come from the germline V gene.

This clonotype came up once. The chain has TRBV7-2 and TRBJ2-5, with TRBD1 as a possible D gene (5 bases). V was cut by 7 bases and J by 1 base, with 16 bases left in between. This CDR3 spans 15 amino acids. Germline CDR1 is SGHTA and CDR2 is FQGNSA. This CDR3 reads CASTLLGAGQETQYF. The DNA for the CDR3 is TGTGCCAGCACCCTCCTAGGGGCAGGCCAAGAGACCCAGTACTTC. The whole variable domain, remainder taken from reference TRBV7-2 and TRBJ2-5, is GAGVSQSPSNKVTEKGKDVELRCDPISGHTALYWYRQSLGQGLEFLIYFQGNSAPDKSGLPSDRFSAERTGGSVSTLTIQRTQQEDSAVYLCASTLLGAGQETQYFGPGTRLLVL.